The source of this T cell receptor (beta chain) is a study of cytotoxic CD8 clonotypes in ibrutinib-treated CLL. Across the whole study: Over 9 relapsed/refractory, over 14 treatment-naive; about 17 IGHV unmutated. Median treatment time before response sampling was about 12 months, range 6 to 36. Overall study results and limits: While tracking circulating CD8+ T-cell counts, baseline clonality exceeded that of age-matched healthy donors.

This table comes from immunoSEQ multiplex PCR, and its TCRdb copy is limited to in-frame clones, with some not included. The sample includes about 85,000 clones, roughly 83% of them seen just once. Germline CDR1 reads SGHVS; CDR2 reads FQNEAQ. The CDR3 length is 13 residues. V lost 2 bases and J lost 7, with 12 bases in between. To note about this clone: The target antigen is unknown.

The V call is TRBV7-8, the J call TRBJ2-7; D is perhaps TRBD1 or TRBD2 (5 bases each). The sequence was obtained from a human donor with chronic lymphocytic leukemia. Sequencing was performed on PBMCs, taken after 12 months of ibrutinib treatment. CDR3 protein: CASSLLGPGEQYF. DNA of the CDR3: TGTGCCAGCAGCTTATTGGGACCGGGGGAGCAGTACTTC. The full variable domain, in which reference TRBV7-8 and TRBJ2-7 provide the parts outside the CDR3, is GAGVSQSPRYKVAKRGQDVALRCDPISGHVSLFWYQQALGQGPEFLTYFQNEAQLDKSGLPSDRFFAERPEGSVSTLKIQRTQQEDSAVYLCASSLLGPGEQYFGPGTRLTVT.